Described below is a single T cell receptor beta chain sequence and its context. Its target is not known. This entry comes from a study of blood T cells in healthy people across ages. Study outcomes and limitations: Estimated diversity across one million T cells was deemed an underestimate. A strong correlation was seen between TCR beta diversity and naive T cell percentage.

This CDR3 region has 15 residues. Looked up from germline, CDR1 is LGHDT and CDR2 is YNNKEL (reference sequence). Deletions cut 5 bases from V and 5 bases from J, with 15 bases between. A second PCR, run for roughly 7 to 11 cycles, used a sample-barcoded 5' primer plus a J-beta primer mix. Every cDNA molecule bore a tag from a template-switch adaptor containing 12 random nucleotides. TCRdb reprocessed the 5' RACE reads via MiXCR and lists one record per CDR3 protein. The profile covers about 730,000 distinct CDR3 sequences, with about 40% appearing a single time and 20% to 25% taken by the ten largest.

The rearrangement joins TRBV3-1 to TRBJ1-4; D not certain. The receptor was isolated from a woman aged 55-69 years in good health. Material for sequencing was blood. The CDR3 is CASSGGLGLNEKLFF. CDR3 nucleotides: TGTGCCAGCAGCGGCGGCCTCGGGCTGAATGAAAAACTGTTTTTT. Filled out from reference TRBV3-1 and TRBJ1-4, the complete variable domain reads DTAVSQTPKYLVTQMGNDKSIKCEQNLGHDTMYWYKQDSKKFLKIMFSYNNKELIINETVPNRFSPKSPDKAHLNLHINSLELGDSAVYFCASSGGLGLNEKLFFGSGTQLSVL.